The 27 T cell receptor beta chains below come from one sample, sequenced in a study of blood T cell repertoires in COVID-19. The assay was immunoSEQ multiplex PCR, and TCRdb's table has in-frame clones only and misses some. The sample contains roughly 340,000 clones, roughly 90% of which appear only once. The sequencing sample was made of peripheral blood. Receptor source: a woman in her twenties or thirties with COVID-19, enrolled during active disease.

A single count supports this clone. This rearrangement joins TRBV15 to TRBJ2-7; 12 nucleotides match TRBD2. This CDR3 has 15 amino acids. Per the germline V gene, CDR1 is LNHNV and CDR2 is YYDKDF (reference sequence). Written as DNA, the CDR3 is TGTGCAGGACTAGCGGGGACTCCCAGCCGCTACGAGCAGTACGTC. Amino acids: CAGLAGTPSRYEQYV.

The chain combines TRBV18 with TRBJ1-4; possibly TRBD1 for D (5 bases). This CDR3 is built from 15 residues. V lost 8 bases and J lost 4, with 17 bases in between. Looked up from germline, CDR1 is KGHSH and CDR2 is LQKENI. Here the CDR3 DNA reads TGTGCCAGCACAGCCCGGCAGGGCCTTAATGAAAAACTGTTTTTT. This sequence encodes CASTARQGLNEKLFF.

A single count supports this clone. The genes are TRBV6-6 and TRBJ1-1; 12 nucleotides agree with TRBD1. The CDR3 is 13 residues long. CDR1 is MNHNY, CDR2 SVGAGI, per germline (reference sequence). V dropped 6 bases and J dropped 11; count of bases not matched to a gene: 7. The CDR3 DNA is TGTGCCAGCAGGGGGGGACAGGGGGCGTATGCTTTCTTT. It codes for CASRGGQGAYAFF.

This chain uses TRBV3-1 (or the pseudogene TRBV3-2) with TRBJ1-4; 8 positions match TRBD1. This CDR3 contains 15 residues. J gave up 7 bases and V 0 bases, and 4 bases lay outside the gene matches. Germline values: CDR1 LGHDT, CDR2 YNNKEL (reference sequence). In nucleotides, the CDR3 is TGTGCCAGCAGCCAAGATCAGGACAGGGCTGAAAAACTGTTTTTT. This gives the protein CASSQDQDRAEKLFF.

The genes are TRBV6-1 and TRBJ2-7; TRBD2 aligns across 10 bases. The V gene end was trimmed by 2 bases and the J gene end by 3 bases; junction bases not matched to a gene: 4. Germline CDR1 is MNHNS and CDR2 is SASEGT. CDR3 size: 15 residues. This CDR3 is CASSEPPSGSYEQYV. CDR3 coding DNA: TGTGCCAGCAGTGAACCTCCTAGCGGGAGCTACGAGCAGTACGTC.

V usage is TRBV24-1 and J usage is TRBJ2-1, with a possible D match to TRBD2 (7 bases). The CDR3 length is 17 residues. Germline V lookup: CDR1 KGHDR, CDR2 SFDVKD. The V end was cut by 3 bases, the J end by 11 bases, with 25 bases between. CDR3 amino acids: CATSDHTRGGGYNQQFF. DNA for the CDR3: TGTGCCACCAGTGATCACACTAGGGGGGGAGGGTATAATCAGCAGTTCTTC.

V usage is TRBV3-1 (or the pseudogene TRBV3-2) and J usage is TRBJ1-5; 9 bases match TRBD1. Germline V CDR1 and CDR2: LGHDT, YNNKEL (reference sequence). V was clipped by 1 base and J by 5 bases; unmatched bases: 12. This CDR3 has 18 residues. CDR3 coding DNA: TGTGCCAGCAGCCAAGGTCCCCCACAGGGGGCCGGGCATCAGCCCCAGCATTTT. Its protein is CASSQGPPQGAGHQPQHF.

In its sample, this clone was seen once. The chain joins TRBV24-1 to TRBJ1-5; D gene uncertain. Trimming removed 7 bases from V and 0 bases from J, with 12 bases in between. The germline V gene has CDR1 KGHDR and CDR2 SFDVKD. This CDR3 comprises 15 residues. The CDR3 coding sequence is TGTGCCACCAGACCAAACGGGATTAGCAATCAGCCCCAGCATTTT. Protein product: CATRPNGISNQPQHF.

The genes are TRBV4-1 and TRBJ1-2, with a weak D call TRBD1 (5 bases). Germline V gene sequence: CDR1 MGHRA, CDR2 YSYEKL. The CDR3 consists of 14 residues. V was pared by 0 bases and J by 8 bases, with 13 bases between. The CDR3 here is CASSQDSGGPGYTF. The CDR3 nucleotides are TGCGCCAGCAGCCAAGATAGCGGGGGACCCGGCTACACCTTC.

This clone was counted between two and nine times. The chain couples TRBV30 to TRBJ2-5; tentatively, D is TRBD1 (5 bases). Germline V lookup: CDR1 GTSNPN, CDR2 SVGIG (reference sequence). This CDR3 has 12 amino acids. V was shortened by 5 bases and J by 5 bases, with 12 bases between the two germline ends. CDR3 loop: CAWGQGRETQYF. The CDR3 bases are TGTGCCTGGGGCCAGGGTAGGGAGACCCAGTACTTC.

The rearrangement links TRBV2 to TRBJ2-3; TRBD1 aligns across 7 bases. Germline CDR1 and CDR2: SNHLY and FYNNEI. V dropped 8 bases and J dropped 1; count of bases not matched to a gene: 6. The CDR3 has 14 amino acids. The CDR3 loop reads CASRDRRRTDTQYF. The CDR3 region has the DNA TGTGCCAGCCGGGACAGACGGCGCACAGATACGCAGTATTTT.

Points on this clone: The sample has other DNA sequences that encode this CDR3 too. The chain is built from TRBV10-3 and TRBJ1-1; perhaps TRBD1 as D (5 bases). Germline V gene data show CDR1 as ENHRY and CDR2 as SYGVKD. Deletions cut 4 bases from V and 1 base from J, with 10 bases between. This CDR3 has 14 residues. The CDR3 spells CAISGGGRNTEAFF. The CDR3 DNA is TGTGCCATCAGTGGGGGGGGGAGGAACACTGAAGCTTTCTTT.

The V and J genes are TRBV27 and TRBJ2-3; the match to TRBD1 covers 10 bases. This CDR3 is built from 13 residues. CDR1 is MNHEY and CDR2 is SMNVEV in the germline V gene (reference sequence). The junction had 3 bases not matched to a gene; V was cut back by 8 bases and J by 4 bases. CDR3 nucleotide sequence: TGTGCCAGCCGGGACAGGGGAGCAGATACGCAGTATTTT. Amino acid sequence: CASRDRGADTQYF.

The chain couples TRBV18 to TRBJ1-2; D remains unclear. Germline lookup yields CDR1 KGHSH and CDR2 LQKENI. CDR3 length: 15 amino acids. The germline V and J ends were trimmed by 2 bases and 5 bases, with 15 bases remaining between them. CDR3 sequence (DNA): TGTGCCAGCTCACCAGGGGAGGCATTTAGTTATGGCTACACCTTC. This codes for CASSPGEAFSYGYTF.

The rearrangement links TRBV29-1 to TRBJ1-2; D might be TRBD1 (6 bases). The CDR3 covers 12 residues. Per germline, CDR1 SQVTM and CDR2 ANQGSEA. The V end was cut by 4 bases, the J end by 4 bases, with 10 bases between. The CDR3 loop is CSVVSGAYGYTF. In DNA, the CDR3 is TGCAGCGTTGTGTCAGGGGCCTATGGCTACACCTTC. Full variable domain (remainder filled in from reference TRBV29-1 and TRBJ1-2): SAVISQKPSRDICQRGTSLTIQCQVDSQVTMMFWYRQQPGQSLTLIATANQGSEATYESGFVIDKFPISRPNLTFSTLTVSNMSPEDSSIYLCSVVSGAYGYTFGSGTRLTVV.

V is TRBV7-6 and J is TRBJ1-3; 8 nucleotides agree with TRBD1. V lost 1 base to trimming and J lost 3 bases; unmatched junction nucleotides: 8. The germline CDR1 and CDR2 sequences are SGHVS and FNYEAQ. The CDR3 loop spans 17 amino acids. The CDR3 loop is CASSLGWATGVGNTIYF. The CDR3 nucleotides are TGTGCCAGCAGCTTAGGATGGGCGACAGGGGTTGGAAACACCATATATTTT.

The CDR3 DNA sequence: TGCGCCAGCAGCGTGGACAGGGTACAAGAGACCCAGTACTTC. Encoded protein: CASSVDRVQETQYF. The rearrangement uses TRBV5-1 and TRBJ2-5; 8 bases align to TRBD1. CDR3 length equals 14 residues. Germline lookup yields CDR1 SGHRS and CDR2 YFSETQ. The junction had 4 bases not matched to a gene; V was cut back by 4 bases and J by 2 bases.

The J gene is TRBJ2-3, the V gene TRBV24-1, with D unclear. Germline V gives CDR1 KGHDR, CDR2 SFDVKD. The CDR3 runs 13 residues. With 5 bases removed from V and 1 base from J, the gap between germline ends came to 6 bases. In nucleotides, the CDR3 is TGTGCCACCAGTGTCCGCGGCACAGATACGCAGTATTTT. As protein: CATSVRGTDTQYF.

The V call is TRBV27, the J call TRBJ1-3, with 9 bases aligning to TRBD1. V gave up 6 bases and J gave up 8 bases; unmatched junction bases: 8. The CDR3 consists of 14 residues. The germline V gene has CDR1 MNHEY and CDR2 SMNVEV (reference sequence). CDR3 coding DNA: TGTGCCAGCAGGAAGACAGGGGGTAGGGACACCATATATTTT. Its protein product is CASRKTGGRDTIYF.

Only one count was recorded for this clone. The J gene is TRBJ2-1, the V gene TRBV6-6, with a tentative D call TRBD1 (6 bases). Between the trimmed V and J ends, which lost 2 bases and 2 bases, there was a span of 13 bases. This CDR3 region has 16 residues. Looked up from germline, CDR1 is MNHNY and CDR2 is SVGAGI (reference sequence). The CDR3 nucleotides are TGTGCCAGCAGTTACCCCGGACAGTATACCTACAATGAGCAGTTCTTC. Translation: CASSYPGQYTYNEQFF.

V and J are TRBV29-1 and TRBJ1-1; perhaps TRBD1 as D (6 bases). V was clipped by 3 bases and J by 5 bases, with 16 bases between them. CDR3 length: 14 residues. Germline lookup yields CDR1 SQVTM and CDR2 ANQGSEA. The chain's CDR3 is CSVDNRDVGTEAFF. The CDR3 DNA is TGCAGCGTTGACAACAGGGACGTTGGAACTGAAGCTTTCTTT.

The chain combines TRBV28 with TRBJ1-2, with 9 bases that match TRBD1. Trimming removed 7 bases from V and 5 bases from J; junction bases left unmatched: 8. This CDR3 region has 14 residues. Germline CDR1 and CDR2: MDHEN and SYDVKM. The chain's CDR3 is CASTLGTGRYGYTF. The CDR3 bases are TGTGCCAGCACCTTGGGGACAGGGAGGTATGGCTACACCTTC.

This clone was seen a single time. CDR3 coding DNA: TGTGCCAGCAGCCCCAGCCAGGGGGACACTGAAGCTTTCTTT. This gives the protein CASSPSQGDTEAFF. The chain is built from TRBV7-9 and TRBJ1-1, with 7 bases aligning to TRBD1. Germline CDR1 is SEHNR and CDR2 is FQNEAQ (reference sequence). Trimming removed 5 bases from V and 3 bases from J; junction bases left unmatched: 6. The CDR3 spans 14 residues.

The rearrangement links TRBV7-2 to TRBJ1-2; D remains ambiguous. V lost 5 bases and J 4 bases, leaving 17 bases between the germline ends. This CDR3 spans 15 amino acids. CDR1 is SGHTA and CDR2 is FQGNSA in the germline V gene. The chain's CDR3 is CASSPVGEAAYGYTF. In DNA form, the CDR3 reads TGTGCCAGCAGCCCGGTCGGGGAGGCGGCCTATGGCTACACCTTC.

The chain uses TRBV27 and TRBJ2-1, with 7 positions matching TRBD1. V dropped 5 bases and J dropped 5; count of bases not matched to a gene: 6. The CDR3 is 14 amino acids. CDR1 is MNHEY, CDR2 SMNVEV, per germline (reference sequence). The DNA for the CDR3 is TGTGCCAGCAGTATAAACAGGGGTGACAATGAGCAGTTCTTC. Translating gives CASSINRGDNEQFF.

This chain links TRBV5-1 with TRBJ2-3; D is unresolved. Between the trimmed V and J ends, which lost 5 bases and 9 bases, there was a span of 10 bases. The CDR3 is 11 amino acids. Germline-derived CDR1 and CDR2 are SGHRS and YFSETQ. DNA of the CDR3: TGCGCCAGCAGTATCGAGTTAACGCAGTATTTT. Its protein product is CASSIELTQYF.

V gene TRBV4-2 combines with J gene TRBJ2-7; D not certain. This CDR3 comprises 15 residues. Per germline, CDR1 LGHNA and CDR2 YNFKEQ. The V and J ends lost 1 base and 0 bases respectively, with 10 bases between them. CDR3 in DNA: TGTGCCAGCAGCCAAGGAGACACGAGCTCCTACGAGCAGTACTTC. Translated: CASSQGDTSSYEQYF.